These T cell receptor beta chains were read from a single sample in a study of tumor-infiltrating lymphocytes in primary liver carcinoma. TCRdb re-derived calls from the multiplex PCR reads in MiXCR, one entry per CDR3 protein. The top ten hold approximately 5.9% of the sample, which has about 350,000 distinct CDR3 sequences, around three fifths seen once. Sequenced: peripheral blood. The receptors come from a man in his forties with primary liver carcinoma and hepatitis B virus infection. Each CDR3 is given without its conserved first and last residue. D genes are given only for firm matches.

d_call j_call v_call cdr3_aa
. TRBJ1-2 TRBV6-1 ASSEAGTVSLNGYT
. TRBJ2-1 TRBV6-1 ASSVGVIGYNEQF
. TRBJ1-1 TRBV12-3/TRBV12-4 ASRRQGTNTEAF
. TRBJ2-7 TRBV30 AWSNNYEQY
TRBD1 TRBJ1-1 TRBV14 ASSQVRDRASEAF
TRBD2 TRBJ2-7 TRBV4-1 ASSLKARQGLAGGQVYEQY
. TRBJ2-3 TRBV11-2 ASSPNTDTLY
. TRBJ1-5 TRBV7-9 ASSSIRDRSGSNQPQH
. TRBJ2-3 TRBV5-5 ASSLARWGTDTQY
. TRBJ2-5 TRBV6-2/TRBV6-3 ASSPTSTSKTQY